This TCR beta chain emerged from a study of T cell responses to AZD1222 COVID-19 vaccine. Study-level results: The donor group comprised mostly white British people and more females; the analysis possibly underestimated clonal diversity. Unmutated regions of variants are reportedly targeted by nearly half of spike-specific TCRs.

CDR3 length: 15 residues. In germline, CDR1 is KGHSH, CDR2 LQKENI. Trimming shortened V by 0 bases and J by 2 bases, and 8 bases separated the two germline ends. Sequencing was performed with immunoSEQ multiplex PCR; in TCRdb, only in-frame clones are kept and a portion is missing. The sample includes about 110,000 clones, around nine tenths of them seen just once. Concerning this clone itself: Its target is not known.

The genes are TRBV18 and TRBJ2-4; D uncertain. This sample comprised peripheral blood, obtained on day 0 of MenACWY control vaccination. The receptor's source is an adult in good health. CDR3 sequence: CASSPPYSTKNIQYF. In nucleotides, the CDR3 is TGTGCCAGCTCACCACCCTATTCAACCAAAAACATTCAGTACTTC.